What follows are 30 T cell receptor beta chains derived from one specimen sequenced in a study of spatial heterogeneity in lung cancer. In TCRdb, the 5' RACE reads were re-called with MiXCR into one record per CDR3 protein. Of around 87,000 distinct CDR3 sequences in the sample, approximately 12% are singletons; the top ten hold about 38%. This sample's time point: sample taken at primary tumor resection. Sequences were derived from PBMCs, sampled at surgery. The source is a male donor with early-stage non-small cell lung cancer.

The V call is TRBV10-2, the J call TRBJ1-1; D gene uncertain. There are 11 residues in the CDR3. Germline loops: CDR1 WSHSY, CDR2 SAAADI. The germline V and J ends were trimmed by 10 bases and 5 bases, with 11 bases remaining between them. DNA for the CDR3: TGCGCCACTACCTGGGAGACTGAAGCTTTCTTT. Translating it yields CATTWETEAFF.

This clonotype was found many times. The chain employs TRBV10-3 and TRBJ2-5; 7 bases match TRBD1. Germline assignment: CDR1 ENHRY and CDR2 SYGVKD. V gave up 6 bases and J gave up 4 bases; unmatched junction bases: 11. The CDR3 runs to 15 residues. CDR3 in amino acids: CAISGKTGDGETQYF. CDR3 bases: TGTGCCATCAGCGGAAAAACAGGGGACGGAGAGACCCAGTACTTC.

This clonotype was counted between two and nine times. CDR3 region: CASSSPDRPSYEQYF. Here the CDR3 DNA reads TGTGCCAGCAGTTCCCCCGACCGACCCTCCTACGAGCAGTACTTC. The V gene is TRBV6-2 or TRBV6-3, the J gene TRBJ2-7; no reliable D call. The germline V gene has CDR1 MNHEY and CDR2 SVGEGT. Between the trimmed V and J ends, which lost 4 bases and 0 bases, there was a span of 13 bases. This CDR3 is 15 amino acids long.

This CDR3 reads CASSLETRNTEAFF. In DNA form, the CDR3 reads TGCGCCAGCAGCTTGGAGACAAGGAACACTGAAGCTTTCTTT. The chain is built from TRBV5-1 and TRBJ1-1; D is unclear. Germline CDR1 is SGHRS and CDR2 is YFSETQ. V dropped 0 bases and J dropped 1 base, with 7 bases sitting between them. The CDR3 is 14 amino acids.

This clonotype has more than one count but fewer than ten. V usage is TRBV6-1 and J usage is TRBJ1-5; 9 bases agree with TRBD1. Trimming at V came to 4 bases and at J to 6 bases, leaving 4 bases not matched to a gene. CDR1 and CDR2 (germline): MNHNS, SASEGT. The CDR3 spans 14 residues. CDR3 DNA sequence: TGTGCCAGCAGTGGGGGACAGGGTGCTCAGCCCCAGCATTTT. It codes for CASSGGQGAQPQHF.

This rearrangement joins TRBV5-1 to TRBJ2-7, with 12 bases matching TRBD2. Germline lookup yields CDR1 SGHRS and CDR2 YFSETQ. Trimming cost V 4 bases and J 6 bases; bases outside gene matches: 5. CDR3 length equals 14 residues. CDR3 DNA: TGCGCCAGCAGCCGGGGACTAGCGGGTTCCGAGCAGTACTTC. Its protein is CASSRGLAGSEQYF.

This clonotype has at least ten counts. This rearrangement joins TRBV15 to TRBJ2-6; 8 positions match TRBD1. Germline trimming cut 3 bases from V and 4 bases from J; bases unmatched to any gene: 2. Germline V gene lookup returns CDR1 LNHNV and CDR2 YYDKDF (reference sequence). This CDR3 is 15 amino acids long. The CDR3 reads CATSRDRAGANVLTF. The CDR3 region has the DNA TGTGCCACCAGCAGGGACAGGGCCGGGGCCAACGTCCTGACTTTC.

This clonotype was seen at least ten times. The V call is TRBV12-3 or TRBV12-4, the J call TRBJ2-7, with 7 nucleotides matching TRBD1. J gave up 6 bases and V 3 bases, and 8 bases lay outside the gene matches. This CDR3 has 14 amino acids. CDR3 DNA: TGTGCCAGCAGTTTTGTCCTAGGGGGCCCCGAGCAGTACTTC. As protein: CASSFVLGGPEQYF.

The sample holds a few counts of this clonotype. The V gene is TRBV29-1, the J gene TRBJ2-7; 11 positions match TRBD1. Unmatched junction bases numbered 5, after V lost 4 bases and J lost 6 bases. Germline assignment: CDR1 SQVTM and CDR2 ANQGSEA. The CDR3 consists of 13 residues. The CDR3 region is CSVVGTGGGEQYF. The CDR3 DNA follows: TGCAGCGTTGTAGGGACAGGGGGAGGCGAGCAGTACTTC.

This sequence joins TRBV7-9 and TRBJ1-5; D gene uncertain. The CDR3 extends over 14 amino acids. The ends were cut back, 2 bases at V and 3 bases at J, with 8 bases in the middle. Germline CDR1 reads SEHNR; CDR2 reads FQNEAQ (reference sequence). CDR3 sequence: CASSLMGFNQPQHF. The CDR3 region has the DNA TGTGCCAGCAGCTTAATGGGATTCAATCAGCCCCAGCATTTT.

Details on this clonotype: This likely comes from a read error, as the CDR3 has no conserved phenylalanine or tryptophan at its end. The rearrangement joins TRBV5-1 to TRBJ2-2; 7 bases align to TRBD1. The CDR3 is made up of 15 amino acids. V lost 1 base to trimming and J lost 3 bases; unmatched junction nucleotides: 3. CDR1 and CDR2 from the germline V gene are SGHRS and YFSETQ. This CDR3 is CASSLSTGDTGELFL. In DNA, the CDR3 is TGCGCCAGCAGCTTGAGCACAGGGGACACCGGGGAGCTGTTTCTT.

The V call is TRBV19, the J call TRBJ1-3; 7 bases agree with TRBD1. The CDR3 runs 15 residues. From germline, CDR1 is LNHDA and CDR2 SQIVND (reference sequence). Trimming cost V 10 bases and J 0 bases; bases outside gene matches: 9. CDR3 nucleotides: TGTGCCACCCGGGACAGAGAACGCTCTGGAAACACCATATATTTT. Translating gives CATRDRERSGNTIYF.

This clonotype has more than one count but fewer than ten. The rearrangement uses TRBV2 and TRBJ2-7; the match to TRBD1 covers 8 bases. J was trimmed by 0 bases and V by 4 bases; bases with no gene match: 2. Germline lookup yields CDR1 SNHLY and CDR2 FYNNEI. This CDR3 region has 14 residues. The CDR3 DNA sequence: TGTGCCAGCAGTGGGGACAGGAGCTCCTACGAGCAGTACTTC. This encodes CASSGDRSSYEQYF. Drawing the rest from reference TRBV2 and TRBJ2-7, the complete variable domain is EPEVTQTPSHQVTQMGQEVILRCVPISNHLYFYWYRQILGQKVEFLVSFYNNEISEKSEIFDDQFSVERPDGSNFTLKIRSTKLEDSAMYFCASSGDRSSYEQYFGPGTRLTVT.

At least ten counts were recorded for this clonotype. This chain joins TRBV6-5 and TRBJ1-2; 9 bases line up with TRBD1. In germline, CDR1 is MNHEY, CDR2 SVGAGI. The CDR3 has 16 amino acids. Trimming removed 6 bases from V and 2 bases from J; junction bases left unmatched: 10. CDR3 amino acids: CASRRLTGGENYGYTF. The CDR3 coding sequence is TGTGCCAGCAGGAGGTTGACAGGGGGTGAAAACTATGGCTACACCTTC.

A few counts support this clonotype. This chain uses TRBV6-4 with TRBJ1-5, with D hard to call. The germline gives CDR1 MRHNA, CDR2 SNTAGT. The CDR3 totals 13 residues. V was shortened by 6 bases and J by 5 bases, with 11 bases between the two germline ends. The DNA of the CDR3 is TGTGCCAGCAGCAGCGAGGAGCATCAGCCCCAGCATTTT. It encodes CASSSEEHQPQHF.

The rearrangement links TRBV7-9 to TRBJ2-5; 7 bases line up with TRBD1. CDR1 is SEHNR, CDR2 FQNEAQ, per germline (reference sequence). Unmatched junction bases numbered 5, after V lost 5 bases and J lost 2 bases. There are 14 residues in the CDR3. CDR3 nucleotides: TGTGCCAGCAGCCAGACAGGGAAACAAGAGACCCAGTACTTC. This codes for CASSQTGKQETQYF.

This clonotype was counted between two and nine times. This chain links TRBV7-2 with TRBJ2-1; 10 bases map to TRBD2. The CDR3 has 17 residues. V lost 5 bases, J lost 8 bases, and 15 bases stayed unmatched. Germline loops: CDR1 SGHTA, CDR2 FQGNSA. For the CDR3, the DNA is TGTGCCAGCAGCCCTATGAAAGGGCTAGCGGGAGCCGATGAGCAGTTCTTC. Its protein is CASSPMKGLAGADEQFF. The full variable domain, completed using reference TRBV7-2 and TRBJ2-1, is GAGVSQSPSNKVTEKGKDVELRCDPISGHTALYWYRQSLGQGLEFLIYFQGNSAPDKSGLPSDRFSAERTGGSVSTLTIQRTQQEDSAVYLCASSPMKGLAGADEQFFGPGTRLTVL.

This clonotype was found a few times. The J gene is TRBJ2-5, the V gene TRBV19; 8 bases fit TRBD2. After removal of 5 bases from V and 5 bases from J, the junction contained 10 bases not matched to a gene. Germline CDR1 LNHDA, CDR2 SQIVND (reference sequence). The CDR3 covers 15 residues. Here the CDR3 DNA reads TGTGCCAGTAGTGCTGTTTTAAGCGGGAGTGAGACCCAGTACTTC. Its translation is CASSAVLSGSETQYF.

This clonotype occurred a few times. The J gene is TRBJ2-5, the V gene TRBV4-3; D remains ambiguous. Trimming took 0 bases from V and 6 from J, leaving 11 bases between them. The germline gives CDR1 LGHNA, CDR2 YSLEER. This CDR3 contains 14 residues. DNA for the CDR3: TGCGCCAGCAGCCAAGATCCGGGTTTGAAGACCCAGTACTTC. Translated: CASSQDPGLKTQYF.

This clonotype was recorded a few times. The chain joins TRBV3-1 to TRBJ1-5; TRBD1 agrees at 7 bases. V trimming: 2 bases; J trimming: 4 bases; junction bases outside the gene matches: 11. From germline, CDR1 is LGHDT and CDR2 YNNKEL (reference sequence). This CDR3 spans 17 amino acids. The chain's CDR3 is CASSQNRGEGFNQPQHF. The DNA of the CDR3 is TGTGCCAGCAGCCAAAACAGGGGAGAAGGGTTTAATCAGCCCCAGCATTTT.

This clonotype appeared a few times. The chain couples TRBV28 to TRBJ1-1; D call uncertain. The ends were cut back, 5 bases at V and 7 bases at J, with 14 bases in the middle. The germline V gene has CDR1 MDHEN and CDR2 SYDVKM. The CDR3 covers 13 residues. The CDR3 here is CASSIRRAGEAFF. The CDR3 region has the DNA TGTGCCAGCAGTATCAGGAGGGCTGGTGAAGCTTTCTTT.

The sample holds many counts of this clonotype. One end of the junction is discordant with germline, which a read error may explain. The chain combines TRBV6-2 or TRBV6-3 with TRBJ2-1, with D maybe TRBD2 (7 bases). CDR1 and CDR2 (germline): MNHEY, SVGEGT. This CDR3 has 14 amino acids. CDR3 nucleotides: TGTGCCAGCAGTTACTCCCTTGCGGGGGCCCAGCAAATCTTC. This translates into CASSYSLAGAQQIF.

This chain uses TRBV12-5 with TRBJ1-3; possible D gene TRBD1, 5 bases. Germline V gene lookup returns CDR1 LGHNT and CDR2 FRNRAP. V dropped 2 bases and J dropped 0 bases, with 11 bases sitting between them. The CDR3 is made up of 16 amino acids. The CDR3 nucleotides read TGTGCTAGTGGTTTGTTAGGGGCTTCCTCTGGAAACACCATATATTTT. Translated, it gives CASGLLGASSGNTIYF.

The chain joins TRBV28 to TRBJ2-7, with a weak D call TRBD2 (6 bases). The CDR3 sequence is 16 residues long. CDR1 is MDHEN, CDR2 SYDVKM, per germline. V was cut by 2 bases and J by 0 bases, with 14 bases left in between. The CDR3: CASSLGRGPSSYEQYF. Here the CDR3 DNA reads TGTGCCAGCAGTTTAGGGCGGGGACCGAGCTCCTACGAGCAGTACTTC.

This clonotype was counted ten times or more. The chain joins TRBV9 to TRBJ2-1; possibly TRBD1 or TRBD2 for D (6 bases each). V was pared by 4 bases and J by 4 bases, with 24 bases between. The CDR3 is 18 residues long. In germline, CDR1 is SGDLS, CDR2 YYNGEE. The CDR3 DNA sequence: TGTGCCAGCAGCCCTCAGGCGGGTAGGGGGGCCCTTTACAATGAGCAGTTCTTC. This encodes CASSPQAGRGALYNEQFF.

The J gene is TRBJ1-1, the V gene TRBV7-3; D is uncertain. Per the germline V gene, CDR1 is SGHTA and CDR2 is FQGTGA. The CDR3 contains 13 residues. Trimming removed 5 bases at V and 6 bases at J, with 13 bases between. This CDR3 is CASSLGPYAEAFF. Written as DNA, the CDR3 is TGTGCCAGCAGCCTAGGACCTTACGCTGAAGCTTTCTTT.

The genes are TRBV20-1 and TRBJ2-3; 7 nucleotides agree with TRBD1. In germline, CDR1 is DFQATT, CDR2 SNEGSKA (reference sequence). The CDR3 loop spans 14 amino acids. The ends lost 1 base at V and 2 bases at J; junction bases unmatched: 3. The CDR3 is CSARVGQNTDTQYF. The CDR3 DNA sequence: TGCAGTGCTAGAGTGGGACAGAACACAGATACGCAGTATTTT.

This clonotype came up a few times. The chain recombines TRBV28 with TRBJ2-1; 9 positions agree with TRBD2. The CDR3 loop spans 15 amino acids. The germline gives CDR1 MDHEN, CDR2 SYDVKM. The trim removed 5 bases at V and 9 bases at J, leaving 11 bases unmatched. CDR3: CASSNRREGLGEQFF. For the CDR3, the DNA is TGTGCCAGCAGTAATCGGCGGGAGGGCTTGGGTGAGCAGTTCTTC.

This clonotype turned up a few times. The rearrangement uses TRBV7-9 and TRBJ1-5; no clear D. The CDR3 contains 12 residues. Trimming left V 2 bases short and J 9 bases short, with 8 bases between. Germline V gives CDR1 SEHNR, CDR2 FQNEAQ (reference sequence). Here the CDR3 DNA reads TGTGCCAGCAGCTTACAGGAGTGGCCCCAGCATTTT. Residues: CASSLQEWPQHF.

The gene calls are TRBV2 and TRBJ2-2; no clear D. This CDR3 comprises 16 residues. CDR1 is SNHLY and CDR2 is FYNNEI in the germline V gene. V was pared by 2 bases and J by 7 bases, with 17 bases between. The CDR3, as DNA: TGTGCCAGCAGTGAAAACCCGGGTAGTATCAGCGGGGAGCTGTTTTTT. It is translated as CASSENPGSISGELFF. Full variable domain (remainder filled in from reference TRBV2 and TRBJ2-2): EPEVTQTPSHQVTQMGQEVILRCVPISNHLYFYWYRQILGQKVEFLVSFYNNEISEKSEIFDDQFSVERPDGSNFTLKIRSTKLEDSAMYFCASSENPGSISGELFFGEGSRLTVL.